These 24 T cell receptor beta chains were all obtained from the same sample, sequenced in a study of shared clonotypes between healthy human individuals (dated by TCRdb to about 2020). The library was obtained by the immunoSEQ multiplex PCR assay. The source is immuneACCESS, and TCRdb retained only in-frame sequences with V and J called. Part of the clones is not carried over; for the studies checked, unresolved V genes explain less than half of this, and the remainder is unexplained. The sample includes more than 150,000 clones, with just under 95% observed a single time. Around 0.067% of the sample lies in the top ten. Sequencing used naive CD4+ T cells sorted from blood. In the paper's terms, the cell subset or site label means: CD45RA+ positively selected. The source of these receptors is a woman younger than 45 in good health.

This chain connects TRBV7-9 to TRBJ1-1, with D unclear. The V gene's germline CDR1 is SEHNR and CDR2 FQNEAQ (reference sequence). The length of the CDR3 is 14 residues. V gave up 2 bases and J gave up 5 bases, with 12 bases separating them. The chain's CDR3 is CASSLKGMGTEAFF. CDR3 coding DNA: TGTGCCAGCAGCTTAAAAGGTATGGGGACTGAAGCTTTCTTT.

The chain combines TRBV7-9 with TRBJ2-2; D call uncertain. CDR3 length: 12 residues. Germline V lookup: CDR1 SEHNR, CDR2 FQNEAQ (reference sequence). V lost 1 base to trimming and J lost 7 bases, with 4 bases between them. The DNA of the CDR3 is TGTGCCAGCAGCTTAGATGTCGGGGAGCTGTTTTTT. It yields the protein CASSLDVGELFF.

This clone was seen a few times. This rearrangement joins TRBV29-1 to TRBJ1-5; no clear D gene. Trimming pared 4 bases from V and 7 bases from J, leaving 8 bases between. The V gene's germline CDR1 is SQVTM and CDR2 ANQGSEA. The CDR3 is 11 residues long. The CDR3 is CSVGEEQPQHF. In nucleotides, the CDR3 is TGCAGCGTTGGCGAGGAGCAGCCCCAGCATTTT.

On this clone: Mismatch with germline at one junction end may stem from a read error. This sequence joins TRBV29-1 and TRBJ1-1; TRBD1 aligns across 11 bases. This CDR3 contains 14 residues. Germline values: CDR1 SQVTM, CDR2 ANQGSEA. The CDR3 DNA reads TGCAGCGTAGAAGGACAGGGGGCGAACACTGAAGCTTTCTTT. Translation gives CSVEGQGANTEAFF.

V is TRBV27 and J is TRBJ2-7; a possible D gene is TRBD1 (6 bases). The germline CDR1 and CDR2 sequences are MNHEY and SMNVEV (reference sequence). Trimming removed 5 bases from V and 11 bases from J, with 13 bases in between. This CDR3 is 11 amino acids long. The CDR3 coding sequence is TGTGCCAGCAGTAAGGCAGGGGTTGAGTACTTC. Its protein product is CASSKAGVEYF.

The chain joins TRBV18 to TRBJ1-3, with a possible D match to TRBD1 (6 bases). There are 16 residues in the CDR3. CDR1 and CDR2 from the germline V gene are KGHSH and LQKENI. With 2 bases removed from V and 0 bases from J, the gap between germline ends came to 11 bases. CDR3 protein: CASSPYTGSSGNTIYF. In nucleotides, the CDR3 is TGTGCCAGCTCACCATATACAGGGAGCTCTGGAAACACCATATATTTT. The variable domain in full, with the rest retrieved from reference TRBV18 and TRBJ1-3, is NAGVMQNPRHLVRRRGQEARLRCSPMKGHSHVYWYRQLPEEGLKFMVYLQKENIIDESGMPKERFSAEFPKEGPSILRIQQVVRGDSAAYFCASSPYTGSSGNTIYFGEGSWLTVV.

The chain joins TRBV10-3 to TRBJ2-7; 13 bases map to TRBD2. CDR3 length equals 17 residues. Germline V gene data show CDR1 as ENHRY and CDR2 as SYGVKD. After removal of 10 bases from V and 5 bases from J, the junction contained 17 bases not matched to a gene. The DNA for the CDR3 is TGTGCCACAACAGGGGGACCCGGACTAGCGGGAGTGGACGAGCAGTACTTC. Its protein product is CATTGGPGLAGVDEQYF.

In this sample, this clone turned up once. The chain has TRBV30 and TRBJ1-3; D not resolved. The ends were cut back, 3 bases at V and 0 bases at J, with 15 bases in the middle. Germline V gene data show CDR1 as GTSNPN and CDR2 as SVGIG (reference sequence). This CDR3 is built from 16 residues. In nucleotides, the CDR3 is TGTGCCTGGAGCTTCGGTCGAGGTTCCTCTGGAAACACCATATATTTT. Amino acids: CAWSFGRGSSGNTIYF.

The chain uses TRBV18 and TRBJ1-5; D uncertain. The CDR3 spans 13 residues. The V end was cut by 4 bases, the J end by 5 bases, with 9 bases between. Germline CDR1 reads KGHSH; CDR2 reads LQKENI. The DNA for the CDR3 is TGTGCCAGCTCACAACTAGAAGATCAGCCCCAGCATTTT. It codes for CASSQLEDQPQHF.

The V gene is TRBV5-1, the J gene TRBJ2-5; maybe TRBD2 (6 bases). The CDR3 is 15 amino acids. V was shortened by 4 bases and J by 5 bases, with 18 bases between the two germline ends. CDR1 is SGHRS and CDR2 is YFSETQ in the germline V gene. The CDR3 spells CASSGGGTVEETQYF. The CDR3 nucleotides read TGCGCCAGCAGCGGTGGGGGGACGGTTGAGGAGACCCAGTACTTC.

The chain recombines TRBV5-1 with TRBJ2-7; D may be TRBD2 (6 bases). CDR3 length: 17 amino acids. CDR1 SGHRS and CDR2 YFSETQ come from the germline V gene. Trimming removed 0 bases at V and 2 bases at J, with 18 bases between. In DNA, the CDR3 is TGCGCCAGCAGCTTGGCACTAGCCGAGAGATATCCCTACGAGCAGTACTTC. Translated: CASSLALAERYPYEQYF.

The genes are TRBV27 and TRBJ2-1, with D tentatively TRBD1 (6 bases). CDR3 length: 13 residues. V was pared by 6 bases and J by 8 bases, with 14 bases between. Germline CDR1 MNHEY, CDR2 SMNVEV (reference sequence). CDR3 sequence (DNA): TGTGCCAGCAGCCTTTTCAGGGGCGATGAGCAGTTCTTC. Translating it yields CASSLFRGDEQFF.

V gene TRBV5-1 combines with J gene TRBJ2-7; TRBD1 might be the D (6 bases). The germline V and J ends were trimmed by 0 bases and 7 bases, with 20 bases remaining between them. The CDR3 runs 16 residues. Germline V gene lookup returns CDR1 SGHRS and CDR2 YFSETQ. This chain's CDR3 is CASSLAQGTFPEEQYF. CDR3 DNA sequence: TGCGCCAGCAGCTTGGCCCAGGGGACATTCCCCGAGGAGCAGTACTTC.

This CDR3 is CASTPALGDSPLHF. CDR3 nucleotides: TGTGCCAGCACCCCGGCTCTGGGAGATTCACCCCTCCACTTT. This chain connects TRBV28 to TRBJ1-6, with D unclear. Germline CDR1 reads MDHEN; CDR2 reads SYDVKM. The CDR3 is 14 residues long. Trimming shortened V by 7 bases and J by 8 bases, and 15 bases separated the two germline ends.

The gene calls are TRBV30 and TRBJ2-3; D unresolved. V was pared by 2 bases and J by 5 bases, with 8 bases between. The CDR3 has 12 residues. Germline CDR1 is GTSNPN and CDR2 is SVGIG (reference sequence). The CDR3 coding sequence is TGTGCCTGGAGTCCTCGACTAGATACGCAGTATTTT. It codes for CAWSPRLDTQYF.

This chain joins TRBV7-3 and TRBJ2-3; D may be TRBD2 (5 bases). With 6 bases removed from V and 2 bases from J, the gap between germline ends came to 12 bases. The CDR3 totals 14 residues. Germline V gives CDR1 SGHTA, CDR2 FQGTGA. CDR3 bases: TGTGCCAGCAGTCCCCGGGGAACCACAGATACGCAGTATTTT. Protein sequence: CASSPRGTTDTQYF.

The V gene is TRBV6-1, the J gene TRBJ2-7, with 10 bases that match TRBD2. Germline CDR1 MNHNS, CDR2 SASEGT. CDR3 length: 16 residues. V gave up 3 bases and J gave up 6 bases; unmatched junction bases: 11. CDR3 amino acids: CASSERGSSGSAEQYF. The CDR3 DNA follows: TGTGCCAGCAGTGAGAGGGGCTCTAGCGGGAGCGCCGAGCAGTACTTC.

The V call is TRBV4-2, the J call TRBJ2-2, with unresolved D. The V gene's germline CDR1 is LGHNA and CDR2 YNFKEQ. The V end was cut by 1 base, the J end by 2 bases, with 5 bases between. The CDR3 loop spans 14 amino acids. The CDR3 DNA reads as TGTGCCAGCAGCCAAGGAGCTAACACCGGGGAGCTGTTTTTT. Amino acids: CASSQGANTGELFF.

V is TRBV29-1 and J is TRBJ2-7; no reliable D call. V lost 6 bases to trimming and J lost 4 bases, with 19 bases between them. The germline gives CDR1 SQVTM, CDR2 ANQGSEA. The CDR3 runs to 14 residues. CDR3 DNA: TGCAGCGTGGCGGTCATAGGGAAAGTGTACGAGCAGTACTTC. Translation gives CSVAVIGKVYEQYF.

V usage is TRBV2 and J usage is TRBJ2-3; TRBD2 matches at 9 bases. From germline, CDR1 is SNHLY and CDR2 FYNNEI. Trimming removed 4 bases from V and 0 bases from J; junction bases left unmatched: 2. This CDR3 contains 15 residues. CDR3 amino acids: CASSVTSGSTDTQYF. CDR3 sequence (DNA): TGTGCCAGCAGTGTAACTAGCGGGAGCACAGATACGCAGTATTTT.

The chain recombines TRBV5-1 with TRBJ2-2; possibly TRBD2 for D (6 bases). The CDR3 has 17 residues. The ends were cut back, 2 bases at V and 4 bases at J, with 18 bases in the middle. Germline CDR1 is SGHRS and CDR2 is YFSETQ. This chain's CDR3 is CASSFFIGGPSTGELFF. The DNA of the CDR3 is TGCGCCAGCAGCTTCTTTATCGGAGGGCCGAGCACCGGGGAGCTGTTTTTT. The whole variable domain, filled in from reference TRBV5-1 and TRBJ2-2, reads KAGVTQTPRYLIKTRGQQVTLSCSPISGHRSVSWYQQTPGQGLQFLFEYFSETQRNKGNFPGRFSGRQFSNSRSEMNVSTLELGDSALYLCASSFFIGGPSTGELFFGEGSRLTVL.

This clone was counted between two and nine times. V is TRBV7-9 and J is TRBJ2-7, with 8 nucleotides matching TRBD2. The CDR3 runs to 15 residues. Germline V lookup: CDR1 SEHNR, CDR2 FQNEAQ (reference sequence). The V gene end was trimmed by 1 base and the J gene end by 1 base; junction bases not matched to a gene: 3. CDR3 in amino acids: CASSLEAGVSYEQYF. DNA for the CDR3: TGTGCCAGCAGCTTAGAAGCGGGAGTTTCCTACGAGCAGTACTTC.

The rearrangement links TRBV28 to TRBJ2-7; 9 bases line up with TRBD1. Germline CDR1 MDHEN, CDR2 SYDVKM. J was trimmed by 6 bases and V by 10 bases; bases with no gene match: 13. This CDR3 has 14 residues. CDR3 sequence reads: CAILATGQGSEQYF. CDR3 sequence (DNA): TGTGCCATCCTAGCAACGGGACAGGGATCCGAGCAGTACTTC. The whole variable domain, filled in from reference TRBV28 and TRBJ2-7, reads DVKVTQSSRYLVKRTGEKVFLECVQDMDHENMFWYRQDPGLGLRLIYFSYDVKMKEKGDIPEGYSVSREKKERFSLILESASTNQTSMYLCAILATGQGSEQYFGPGTRLTVT.

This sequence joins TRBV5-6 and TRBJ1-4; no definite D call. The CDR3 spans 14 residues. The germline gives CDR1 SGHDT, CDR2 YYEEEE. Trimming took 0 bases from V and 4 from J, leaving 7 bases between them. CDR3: CASSLGQDNEKLFF. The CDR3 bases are TGTGCCAGCAGCTTGGGGCAGGATAATGAAAAACTGTTTTTT.